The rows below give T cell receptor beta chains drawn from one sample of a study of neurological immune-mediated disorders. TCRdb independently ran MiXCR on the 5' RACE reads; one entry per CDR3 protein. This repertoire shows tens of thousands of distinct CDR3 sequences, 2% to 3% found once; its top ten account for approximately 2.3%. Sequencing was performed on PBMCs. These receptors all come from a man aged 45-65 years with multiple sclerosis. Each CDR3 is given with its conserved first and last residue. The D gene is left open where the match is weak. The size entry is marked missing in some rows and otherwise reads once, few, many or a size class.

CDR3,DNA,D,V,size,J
CASSRNRVGSTEAFF,TGTGCCAGCAGCCGGAACAGGGTTGGCAGCACTGAAGCTTTCTTT,-,TRBV11-2,many,TRBJ1-1
CSARQQGWGEKLFF,TGCAGTGCTAGACAACAGGGATGGGGTGAAAAACTGTTTTTT,-,TRBV20-1,many,TRBJ1-4
CASSLAGRFNQPQHF,TGTGCCAGCAGCTTGGCCGGGAGGTTCAATCAGCCCCAGCATTTT,-,TRBV5-8,many,TRBJ1-5
CASSLGPAEQYF,TGTGCCAGCAGTTTAGGTCCGGCCGAGCAGTACTTC,-,TRBV12-3/TRBV12-4,many,TRBJ2-7
CAIRDGQGADTQYF,TGTGCCATCAGGGATGGACAGGGGGCGGATACGCAGTATTTT,TRBD1,TRBV10-3,many,TRBJ2-3
CASSVQGAEGNTIYF,TGTGCCAGCAGCGTACAGGGGGCGGAAGGAAACACCATATATTTT,TRBD1,TRBV9,many,TRBJ1-3
CASGTGGGETQYF,TGTGCCAGCGGCACAGGGGGCGGGGAGACCCAGTACTTC,TRBD1,TRBV12-3/TRBV12-4,many,TRBJ2-5
CASSLTAGYNEQFF,TGCGCCAGCAGCTTGACGGCAGGATACAATGAGCAGTTCTTC,-,TRBV5-1,many,TRBJ2-1
CASSYPEGTQYF,TGTGCCAGCAGTTACCCCGAGGGGACCCAGTACTTC,-,TRBV6-6,many,TRBJ2-5
CASSPYLLSGNTIYF,TGTGCCAGCAGCCCTTACCTTCTCTCTGGAAACACCATATATTTT,-,TRBV6-5,few,TRBJ1-3
CASSTDGLAGTDTQYF,TGCGCCAGCAGCACCGATGGACTAGCGGGAACAGATACGCAGTATTTT,TRBD2,TRBV5-1,many,TRBJ2-3
CSVSRGAEQYF,TGCAGTGTCTCTCGGGGTGCCGAGCAGTACTTC,-,TRBV20-1,many,TRBJ2-7
CASSQFYKGNKNIQYF,TGTGCCAGCAGCCAATTCTACAAGGGCAACAAAAACATTCAGTACTTC,-,TRBV3-1,many,TRBJ2-4
CASIGRNQPQNF,TGTGCCAGCATTGGACGAAATCAGCCCCAGAATTTT,-,TRBV28,many,TRBJ1-5
CSAHTQGRELFF,TGCAGTGCCCACACACAGGGGCGGGAGCTGTTTTTT,TRBD1,TRBV20-1,many,TRBJ2-2
CASRGRTSRLFF,TGTGCCAGCAGGGGTAGAACGAGTCGACTGTTTTTT,-,TRBV28,many,TRBJ1-4
CASSQYRSLSYEQYF,TGTGCCAGCAGCCAATACCGGTCCCTCTCCTACGAGCAGTACTTC,-,TRBV3-1,-,TRBJ2-7
CASSQSGANVLTF,TGCGCCAGCAGCCAATCTGGGGCCAACGTCCTGACTTTC,-,TRBV4-3,many,TRBJ2-6
CASSQTAGTGGFSNEKLFF,TGCGCCAGCAGCCAAACAGCCGGGACAGGGGGCTTTTCTAATGAAAAACTGTTTTTT,TRBD1,TRBV4-1,many,TRBJ1-4
CASSPHSEPTDDGYTF,TGTGCCAGCTCACCACATTCTGAGCCAACCGATGATGGCTACACCTTC,-,TRBV18,few,TRBJ1-2
CSARINEKLFF,TGCAGTGCTAGGATAAATGAAAAACTGTTTTTT,-,TRBV20-1,many,TRBJ1-4
CASSYSGKGSSPLHF,TGTGCCAGCAGTTACTCGGGAAAGGGAAGTTCACCCCTCCACTTT,-,TRBV6-6,-,TRBJ1-6
CASSFRWSGRTDTQYF,TGTGCCAGCAGCTTTCGATGGAGCGGACGCACAGATACGCAGTATTTT,-,TRBV7-6,many,TRBJ2-3
CGGRFGNQPQHF,TGCGGCGGGCGATTTGGCAATCAGCCCCAGCATTTT,-,TRBV6-5,many,TRBJ1-5
CASSPRTGTAIEEQYF,TGCGCCAGCAGCCCACGAACAGGGACGGCTATTGAGGAGCAGTACTTC,-,TRBV5-1,many,TRBJ2-7
CASSLGMGANSGANVLTF,TGTGCCAGCAGCTTAGGTATGGGGGCCAACTCTGGGGCCAACGTCCTGACTTTC,-,TRBV27,many,TRBJ2-6
CASSLQLGDNYGYTF,TGCGCCAGCAGCCTACAACTCGGGGACAACTATGGCTACACCTTC,-,TRBV4-1,many,TRBJ1-2
CASSFEGQGTHEQYF,TGCGCCAGCAGCTTCGAGGGACAGGGTACCCACGAGCAGTACTTC,TRBD1,TRBV5-1,many,TRBJ2-7
CASSFRRDEKLFF,TGTGCCAGCAGCTTCAGGCGAGATGAAAAACTGTTTTTT,-,TRBV5-5,many,TRBJ1-4
CASSLHGGYTF,TGTGCCAGCAGTTTACATGGTGGCTACACCTTC,-,TRBV12-3/TRBV12-4,many,TRBJ1-2
CSASKRGGSSPLHF,TGCAGTGCTAGTAAGAGGGGAGGCAGTTCACCCCTCCACTTT,-,TRBV20-1,many,TRBJ1-6
CSARDMQGDYGYTF,TGCAGTGCTAGAGATATGCAGGGTGACTATGGCTACACCTTC,-,TRBV20-1,many,TRBJ1-2
CASSAQGVQTGELFF,TGTGCCAGCAGTGCGCAGGGGGTCCAAACCGGGGAGCTGTTTTTT,TRBD1,TRBV2,many,TRBJ2-2
CSARTGGATEAFF,TGCAGTGCCCGGACAGGGGGGGCCACTGAAGCTTTCTTT,TRBD1,TRBV20-1,many,TRBJ1-1
CASSKTSGVPNEQFF,TGTGCCAGCAGCAAGACTAGCGGGGTCCCTAATGAGCAGTTCTTC,TRBD2,TRBV5-4,many,TRBJ2-1
CASSLGWTPSYEQYF,TGCGCCAGCAGCTTGGGGTGGACCCCCTCCTACGAGCAGTACTTC,-,TRBV5-1,many,TRBJ2-7
CASSTPFEGAWTEAFF,TGTGCCAGCAGTACCCCCTTTGAGGGGGCTTGGACTGAAGCTTTCTTT,TRBD1,TRBV28,-,TRBJ1-1
CSANRVNTGELFF,TGCAGTGCAAACAGGGTCAACACCGGGGAGCTGTTTTTT,-,TRBV20-1,many,TRBJ2-2
CASSLAGTGEYDTQYF,TGCGCCAGCAGCTTGGCCGGGACAGGGGAGTACGATACGCAGTATTTT,TRBD1,TRBV5-1,many,TRBJ2-3
CASSSGSPTDTQYF,TGCGCCAGCAGTAGCGGGAGCCCCACAGATACGCAGTATTTT,TRBD2,TRBV5-1,many,TRBJ2-3
CASSQIGNSYEQYF,TGTGCCAGCAGCCAGATAGGGAACTCCTACGAGCAGTACTTC,-,TRBV27,many,TRBJ2-7
CASSLFGGAVETQYF,TGTGCCAGCAGCTTATTTGGAGGGGCCGTGGAGACCCAGTACTTC,-,TRBV7-2,many,TRBJ2-5
CASSVATGGSLMNEQFF,TGTGCCAGCAGCGTAGCTACAGGGGGCTCCCTTATGAATGAGCAGTTCTTC,TRBD1,TRBV9,many,TRBJ2-1
CASSSTTSGGFETQYF,TGTGCCAGCAGCTCGACAACTAGCGGGGGCTTTGAGACCCAGTACTTC,TRBD2,TRBV12-3/TRBV12-4,many,TRBJ2-5
CASSWGFQEQYF,TGTGCCAGCAGCTGGGGCTTCCAAGAGCAGTACTTC,-,TRBV7-2,few,TRBJ2-7
CASSQRGYEQYF,TGTGCCAGCAGCCAGCGGGGCTACGAGCAGTACTTC,TRBD2,TRBV5-5,many,TRBJ2-7
CASSLGGDRLIAKNIQYF,TGCGCCAGCAGCTTGGGAGGGGACAGATTGATAGCCAAAAACATTCAGTACTTC,TRBD1,TRBV5-1,many,TRBJ2-4
CASSLGERGRLINEQFF,TGTGCCAGCAGCTTAGGTGAACGGGGGCGCTTGATCAATGAGCAGTTCTTC,-,TRBV7-3,many,TRBJ2-1
CSAPGGGAHYEQYF,TGCAGTGCGCCCGGGGGGGGGGCCCACTACGAGCAGTACTTC,TRBD2,TRBV20-1,many,TRBJ2-7
CSARNHRDTSFNEKLFF,TGCAGTGCTAGAAACCACCGCGACACTTCGTTTAATGAAAAACTGTTTTTT,-,TRBV20-1,many,TRBJ1-4